What follows are 7 T cell receptor beta chains derived from one specimen sequenced in a study of OX40 agonist ivuxolimab in advanced cancers. TCRdb keeps only in-frame clones here, not all; method: immunoSEQ multiplex PCR. The sample has more than 80,000 clones; roughly 90% are singletons. Sequenced here: CD4+ or CD8+ T cells sorted from blood, sampled in a trial of the OX40 agonist ivuxolimab. These receptors were taken from an adult with an advanced solid tumor such as melanoma, head and neck, liver or kidney cancer.

This clone is a singleton in its sample. The gene calls are TRBV4-3 and TRBJ2-1; TRBD2 aligns across 10 bases. The germline V gene encodes CDR1 LGHNA and CDR2 YSLEER. The junction had 2 bases not matched to a gene; V was cut back by 0 bases and J by 3 bases. The CDR3 runs to 16 residues. CDR3 sequence reads: CASSQEAGGFYNEQFF. CDR3 bases: TGCGCCAGCAGCCAAGAAGCGGGAGGGTTCTACAATGAGCAGTTCTTC.

The V call is TRBV18, the J call TRBJ2-2; no clear D gene. V lost 1 base and J lost 7, with 7 bases in between. From germline, CDR1 is KGHSH and CDR2 LQKENI. CDR3 size: 13 residues. Written as DNA, the CDR3 is TGTGCCAGCTCACCACAACTTGGCGGGGAGCTGTTTTTT. Its protein is CASSPQLGGELFF.

This chain links TRBV7-6 with TRBJ2-7; 12 nucleotides agree with TRBD2. V shed 2 bases and J 5 bases; nucleotides not matched to a gene: 4. Germline loops: CDR1 SGHVS, CDR2 FNYEAQ. The CDR3 covers 15 residues. The CDR3 bases are TGTGCCAGCAGCTTACTAGCGGGAGGGCGCAACGAGCAGTACTTC. This translates into CASSLLAGGRNEQYF.

The chain couples TRBV5-1 to TRBJ2-1; weak D call: TRBD2 (6 bases). The germline V gene has CDR1 SGHRS and CDR2 YFSETQ. CDR3 size: 15 residues. V dropped 2 bases and J dropped 4 bases, with 13 bases sitting between them. CDR3 loop: CASSLSGGLYNEQFF. For the CDR3, the DNA is TGCGCCAGCAGCTTATCCGGAGGGTTATACAATGAGCAGTTCTTC.

The V gene is TRBV6-1, the J gene TRBJ2-7; D gene unclear. CDR3 length: 12 residues. The germline V gene has CDR1 MNHNS and CDR2 SASEGT. Trimming pared 2 bases from V and 3 bases from J, leaving 5 bases between. This chain's CDR3 is CASSEYLYEQYF. The CDR3 DNA follows: TGTGCCAGCAGTGAATACCTCTACGAGCAGTACTTC.

The chain is built from TRBV7-2 and TRBJ2-7; D possibly uses TRBD1 or TRBD2 (5 bases each). The CDR3 spans 13 residues. V shed 3 bases and J shed 4 bases, with 10 bases lying between them. Germline V gives CDR1 SGHTA, CDR2 FQGNSA. CDR3 DNA: TGTGCCAGCAGCTTGGGACCGCAGTACGAGCAGTACTTC. Amino acids: CASSLGPQYEQYF.

The genes are TRBV5-1 and TRBJ2-7, with D maybe TRBD2 (6 bases). Germline V CDR1 and CDR2: SGHRS, YFSETQ. V lost 0 bases and J lost 1, with 8 bases in between. The CDR3 length is 14 residues. For the CDR3, the DNA is TGCGCCAGCAGCTTGGAGGGACTTTCCTACGAGCAGTACTTC. Translation: CASSLEGLSYEQYF.